This is a list of T cell receptor beta chains from one sample in a study of blood T cell repertoires in COVID-19. The protocol was immunoSEQ multiplex PCR, while the TCRdb copy is restricted to in-frame clones and leaves out a portion. This table has tens of thousands of clones, roughly 71% appearing once. Sequenced sample: peripheral blood. The receptors were sampled from a human donor in a cohort sampled during active COVID-19. The CDR3 runs from the conserved cysteine through the conserved F or W. The order of the fields is V gene, J gene, D gene, clone size, CDR3 protein, CDR3 DNA. A D gene is named only where the DNA matches it firmly. A clone size is listed for some rows: how often the clone was seen (once, few, many), or a class if it is expanded.

v_gene: TRBV18
j_gene: TRBJ2-1
d_gene: .
abundance: few
CDR3aa: CASSQRSGVGRSNEQFF
CDR3nt: TGTGCCAGCTCACAAAGGTCGGGAGTAGGTCGGTCCAATGAGCAGTTCTTC

v_gene: TRBV6-6
j_gene: TRBJ2-7
d_gene: .
abundance: .
CDR3aa: CASSTTQGYEQYF
CDR3nt: TGTGCCAGCAGTACAACACAGGGCTACGAGCAGTACTTC

v_gene: TRBV5-1
j_gene: TRBJ1-1
d_gene: TRBD1
abundance: .
CDR3aa: CASSSTGRTEAFF
CDR3nt: TGCGCCAGCAGCTCGACAGGGCGGACTGAAGCTTTCTTT

v_gene: TRBV5-1
j_gene: TRBJ2-7
d_gene: TRBD1
abundance: .
CDR3aa: CASRLGTGQGSYEQYF
CDR3nt: TGCGCCAGCAGACTCGGAACGGGACAGGGGTCCTACGAGCAGTACTTC

v_gene: TRBV6-5
j_gene: TRBJ2-2
d_gene: .
abundance: .
CDR3aa: CASRRSGGELFF
CDR3nt: TGTGCCAGCAGGCGGTCCGGCGGGGAGCTGTTTTTT

v_gene: TRBV7-2
j_gene: TRBJ1-3
d_gene: .
abundance: .
CDR3aa: CASSLGPSGNTIYF
CDR3nt: TGTGCCAGCAGCTTGGGCCCCTCGGGAAACACCATATATTTT

v_gene: TRBV20-1
j_gene: TRBJ2-5
d_gene: .
abundance: .
CDR3aa: CSAVGVETQYF
CDR3nt: TGCAGTGCTGTCGGAGTAGAGACCCAGTACTTC

v_gene: TRBV7-2
j_gene: TRBJ2-1
d_gene: TRBD2
abundance: .
CDR3aa: CASSLGAGGIVHNEQFF
CDR3nt: TGTGCCAGCAGCTTAGGCGCGGGGGGGATAGTTCACAATGAGCAGTTCTTC

v_gene: TRBV28
j_gene: TRBJ2-5
d_gene: .
abundance: few
CDR3aa: CASLGSAETQYF
CDR3nt: TGTGCCAGCTTAGGCAGCGCAGAGACCCAGTACTTC

v_gene: TRBV7-9
j_gene: TRBJ2-2
d_gene: TRBD1
abundance: few
CDR3aa: CASSDRQGAGGELFF
CDR3nt: TGTGCCAGCAGCGACCGACAGGGGGCGGGCGGGGAGCTGTTTTTT

v_gene: TRBV19
j_gene: TRBJ2-7
d_gene: TRBD1
abundance: once
CDR3aa: CASSPTGPLWYEQYF
CDR3nt: TGTGCCAGTAGCCCGACAGGGCCATTATGGTACGAGCAGTACTTC

v_gene: TRBV18
j_gene: TRBJ1-2
d_gene: .
abundance: .
CDR3aa: CASSPPTGSSGYTF
CDR3nt: TGTGCCAGCTCACCCCCGACAGGCTCGAGTGGCTACACCTTC

v_gene: TRBV5-4
j_gene: TRBJ1-4
d_gene: TRBD1
abundance: once
CDR3aa: CASSTQGAANEKLFF
CDR3nt: TGTGCCAGCAGCACACAGGGGGCGGCTAATGAAAAACTGTTTTTT

v_gene: TRBV7-2
j_gene: TRBJ2-5
d_gene: .
abundance: .
CDR3aa: CASSLPPGETQYF
CDR3nt: TGTGCCAGCAGCCTTCCTCCGGGAGAGACCCAGTACTTC

v_gene: TRBV3-1/TRBV3-2
j_gene: TRBJ1-4
d_gene: .
abundance: .
CDR3aa: CASSPGGDYNEKLFF
CDR3nt: TGTGCCAGCAGCCCGGGGGGGGATTATAATGAAAAACTGTTTTTT

v_gene: TRBV18
j_gene: TRBJ2-2
d_gene: .
abundance: .
CDR3aa: CASSPGRQNTGELFF
CDR3nt: TGTGCCAGCTCACCGGGCAGGCAGAACACCGGGGAGCTGTTTTTT

v_gene: TRBV9
j_gene: TRBJ2-5
d_gene: .
abundance: .
CDR3aa: CASSVGTQYQETQYF
CDR3nt: TGTGCCAGCAGCGTAGGGACACAGTACCAAGAGACCCAGTACTTC

v_gene: TRBV2
j_gene: TRBJ2-1
d_gene: TRBD2
abundance: .
CDR3aa: CASSESATSGRDEQFF
CDR3nt: TGTGCCAGCAGTGAAAGTGCGACTAGCGGGAGGGATGAGCAGTTCTTC

v_gene: TRBV6-2/TRBV6-3
j_gene: TRBJ1-6
d_gene: .
abundance: .
CDR3aa: CASSYLQAFDSSPLHF
CDR3nt: TGTGCCAGCAGTTACTTACAGGCGTTTGATAGTTCACCCCTCCACTTT

v_gene: TRBV7-9
j_gene: TRBJ1-6
d_gene: .
abundance: once
CDR3aa: CASSPPGHGNSPLHF
CDR3nt: TGTGCCAGCAGCCCTCCGGGACACGGAAATTCACCCCTCCACTTT

v_gene: TRBV7-2
j_gene: TRBJ2-5
d_gene: .
abundance: once
CDR3aa: CASSLGTADQTQYF
CDR3nt: TGTGCCAGCAGCTTAGGGACAGCAGACCAGACCCAGTACTTC

v_gene: TRBV3-1/TRBV3-2
j_gene: TRBJ2-5
d_gene: TRBD1
abundance: .
CDR3aa: CASSQGGQGSAQYF
CDR3nt: TGTGCCAGCAGCCAAGGGGGACAGGGGAGTGCCCAGTACTTC

v_gene: TRBV7-9
j_gene: TRBJ1-2
d_gene: .
abundance: .
CDR3aa: CATRDEGGYYDYGYTF
CDR3nt: TGTGCCACCCGGGACGAGGGAGGGTACTATGACTATGGCTACACCTTC

v_gene: TRBV12-5
j_gene: TRBJ2-3
d_gene: .
abundance: .
CDR3aa: CASGLGARSTDTQYF
CDR3nt: TGTGCTAGTGGTTTGGGAGCCCGGAGCACAGATACGCAGTATTTT

v_gene: TRBV18
j_gene: TRBJ2-3
d_gene: .
abundance: .
CDR3aa: CASSPRRGLDTQYF
CDR3nt: TGTGCCAGCTCACCCCGGAGGGGTCTAGATACGCAGTATTTT

v_gene: TRBV2
j_gene: TRBJ1-5
d_gene: .
abundance: once
CDR3aa: CASSFGGIPNQPQHF
CDR3nt: TGTGCCAGCAGCTTTGGGGGGATCCCCAATCAGCCCCAGCATTTT

v_gene: TRBV24-1
j_gene: TRBJ1-1
d_gene: .
abundance: .
CDR3aa: CATAGPGGGTEAFF
CDR3nt: TGTGCCACCGCTGGTCCGGGGGGTGGTACTGAAGCTTTCTTT

v_gene: TRBV29-1
j_gene: TRBJ1-5
d_gene: .
abundance: .
CDR3aa: CSVEDNHGTQHF
CDR3nt: TGCAGCGTTGAAGATAATCACGGGACCCAGCATTTT

v_gene: TRBV6-2/TRBV6-3
j_gene: TRBJ2-5
d_gene: TRBD2
abundance: .
CDR3aa: CASSSPTSGRSGQETQYF
CDR3nt: TGTGCCAGCAGTAGCCCGACTAGCGGGAGAAGTGGCCAAGAGACCCAGTACTTC